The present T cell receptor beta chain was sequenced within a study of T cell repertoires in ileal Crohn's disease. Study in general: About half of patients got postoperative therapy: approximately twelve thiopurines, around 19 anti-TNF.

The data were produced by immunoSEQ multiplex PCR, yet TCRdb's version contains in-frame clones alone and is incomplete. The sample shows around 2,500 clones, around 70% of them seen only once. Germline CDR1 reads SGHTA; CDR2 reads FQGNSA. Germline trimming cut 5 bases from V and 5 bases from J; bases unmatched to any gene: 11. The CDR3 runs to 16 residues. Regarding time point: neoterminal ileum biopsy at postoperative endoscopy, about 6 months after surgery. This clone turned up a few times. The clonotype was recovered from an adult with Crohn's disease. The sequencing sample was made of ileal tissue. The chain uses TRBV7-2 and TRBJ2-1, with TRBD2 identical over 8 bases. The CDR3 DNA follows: TGTGCCAGCAGCATGAGGGCTAGCGGGCCGAACAATGAGCAGTTCTTC. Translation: CASSMRASGPNNEQFF. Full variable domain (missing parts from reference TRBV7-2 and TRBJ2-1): GAGVSQSPSNKVTEKGKDVELRCDPISGHTALYWYRQSLGQGLEFLIYFQGNSAPDKSGLPSDRFSAERTGGSVSTLTIQRTQQEDSAVYLCASSMRASGPNNEQFFGPGTRLTVL.